The 8 T cell receptor beta chains below were found in one sample sequenced in a study of T cells in localized non-small cell lung cancer. Here immunoSEQ multiplex PCR was the method, and the copy in TCRdb shows in-frame clones only, minus some. The table records about 70,000 clones, roughly nine tenths of them present only once. This material consisted of peripheral blood, taken before any cancer treatment. The receptors here all came from a male donor at least 60 years old with stage III squamous cell lung carcinoma.

This chain links TRBV29-1 with TRBJ2-2; D is undetermined. Germline CDR1 and CDR2: SQVTM and ANQGSEA. The CDR3 runs 12 residues. V lost 7 bases and J 3 bases, leaving 9 bases between the germline ends. The CDR3 nucleotides are TGCAGCGCCAGGCTTTACACCGGGGAGCTGTTTTTT. It translates to CSARLYTGELFF.

The chain is built from TRBV28 and TRBJ1-2; D remains ambiguous. V lost 10 bases, J lost 4 bases, and 16 bases lay in between. This CDR3 is 13 amino acids long. Germline V lookup: CDR1 MDHEN, CDR2 SYDVKM. CDR3 region: CATTFAEFYGYTF. As DNA, the CDR3 is TGTGCCACAACATTCGCTGAATTCTATGGCTACACCTTC.

The chain recombines TRBV7-2 with TRBJ2-3; D tentatively fits TRBD1 or TRBD2 (5 bases each). Trimming pared 1 base from V and 1 base from J, leaving 12 bases between. This CDR3 spans 16 amino acids. From germline, CDR1 is SGHTA and CDR2 FQGNSA. DNA for the CDR3: TGTGCCAGCAGCTTAGGACTGGGGGTGGGCACAGATACGCAGTATTTT. Translating gives CASSLGLGVGTDTQYF.

This rearrangement joins TRBV5-1 to TRBJ2-7; 9 nucleotides match TRBD2. The junction had 4 bases not matched to a gene; V was cut back by 0 bases and J by 6 bases. The CDR3 has 14 amino acids. The V gene's germline CDR1 is SGHRS and CDR2 YFSETQ. The CDR3 region is CASSLGGGASEQYF. Here the CDR3 DNA reads TGCGCCAGCAGCTTGGGCGGGGGGGCGTCCGAGCAGTACTTC. The full variable domain, in which reference TRBV5-1 and TRBJ2-7 provide the parts outside the CDR3, is KAGVTQTPRYLIKTRGQQVTLSCSPISGHRSVSWYQQTPGQGLQFLFEYFSETQRNKGNFPGRFSGRQFSNSRSEMNVSTLELGDSALYLCASSLGGGASEQYFGPGTRLTVT.

The J gene is TRBJ1-4, the V gene TRBV6-5; 7 positions match TRBD1. The CDR3 sequence is 13 residues long. Germline assignment: CDR1 MNHEY and CDR2 SVGAGI. V gave up 6 bases and J gave up 8 bases; unmatched junction bases: 6. CDR3 residues: CASSRQGREKLFF. The CDR3 DNA is TGTGCCAGCAGCCGACAGGGAAGAGAAAAACTGTTTTTT.

This chain connects TRBV5-6 to TRBJ2-3, with D unclear. Germline values: CDR1 SGHDT, CDR2 YYEEEE. The CDR3 is 16 residues long. V was trimmed by 4 bases and J by 8 bases, leaving 23 bases between them. The CDR3 DNA follows: TGTGCCAGCAGCGCTCAAGCCACGGCGGCCAATCCTACGCAGTATTTT. The encoded protein is CASSAQATAANPTQYF.

The chain couples TRBV2 to TRBJ1-5; D gene ambiguous. V lost 7 bases and J lost 4, with 17 bases in between. Per germline, CDR1 SNHLY and CDR2 FYNNEI. The CDR3 sequence is 15 residues long. The CDR3 here is CASKQSWMGNQPQHF. The CDR3 nucleotides are TGTGCCAGCAAGCAATCGTGGATGGGAAATCAGCCCCAGCATTTT.

The chain couples TRBV5-4 to TRBJ2-3, with unresolved D. Trimming cost V 4 bases and J 0 bases, with 9 bases left between them. The germline CDR1 and CDR2 sequences are SGHNT and YYREEE (reference sequence). The CDR3 length is 14 residues. The CDR3 sequence is CASSLTPSTDTQYF. CDR3 DNA sequence: TGTGCCAGCAGCCTGACACCCAGCACAGATACGCAGTATTTT.